What follows describes a single T cell receptor beta chain. This clone was detected a few times. Its antigen is not yet known. Within one base of it there is no much larger clone, and no base qualities were kept. These data originate in a study of cytomegalovirus exposure and HLA in healthy donors (dated 2017 in TCRdb). A note on the overall study: In an earlier analysis of 550 to 750 of the donors, around 300 Gb of sequence data and just under 120 million unique TCR beta sequences from about 190 million T cells were reported. Approximately 300 gigabases of sequencing data and approximately 84 million unique TCR sequences were included in an early release covering 500 to 750 HLA-typed donors. Of the 398 genotyped donors, 80% to 90% were placed in the genetic ancestry cluster associated with self-reported Caucasian donors. The study aimed to test whether signatures of past pathogen exposure could be identified by cataloging public T cell receptors. The T cell repertoires of 700 or so subjects were profiled by immunosequencing and related to cytomegalovirus serostatus. In addition to the first cohort of hundreds of subjects, a separate validation cohort of some 120 different subjects was used. The study combined high-throughput TCR immunosequencing, statistical association of individual TCRs with disease status, and machine learning to predict cytomegalovirus infection status. A later analysis re-analyzed previously published TCR beta repertoires from 500 to 700 donors and added high-resolution HLA genotyping to study TCR occurrence patterns. Rather than drawing on any new phenotypic data, the later analysis identified candidate immune exposures from TCR beta sequences and the way those sequences occurred across donors. To decide whether each TCR beta V gene segment behaved as functional or pseudogenic, an earlier analysis of approximately 600 of the donors relied on high-throughput TCR beta sequencing. Donor age, sex, ethnicity and CMV serostatus were collected together with the repertoire data. A later genetic analysis took genome-wide SNP genotypes for about 55% of the 666 donors and used that subset as a discovery cohort. All discovery cohort repertoires had been generated using a single sequencing platform. Both class I and class II loci were covered by HLA typing, at four-digit resolution. Typing coverage differed by locus: A, B, C, DRB1 and DQB1 were typed in about 620-640 donors, DQA1 in roughly 500, DPA1 in 600 to 610, and DPB1 in just under 480. Four to six DR-DQ haplotypes were handled as single units for association and clustering, since linkage in the cohort was strong. On average, around 240,000 unique TCR beta nucleotide sequences were sequenced per donor among roughly 430 genotyped donors of the cohort, with 15% to 20% of those sequences being non-productive.

V gives up 4 bases and J gives up 0 bases, and the segment between their germline ends measures 13 bases. For CDR1 and CDR2, the germline V gene lists SGHTA and FQGNSA. From the cysteine up to the phenylalanine, the CDR3 has a length of 15 residues. Here the CDR3 DNA is all that survives: 45 bases in frame from base 1. Points the paper makes about the study in general: Sequencing depth was assumed to be roughly uniform across donors in the presence/absence analyses, though that assumption may not hold. Several of the top co-occurrence clusters appeared to be linked to parvovirus B19, influenza, CMV and Epstein-Barr virus, according to a later analysis. Linkage disequilibrium might explain the correlated functional status among segregating V segments, but an unknown experimental factor could not be ruled out. According to a later analysis, TCR association rates differed among HLA loci, with DRB1 alleles showing the most associated TCRs and HLA-C alleles showing the fewest. Because some donors lacked HLA typing at each locus, the association tests relied only on the typed subset. In a later analysis, HLA-associated TCR beta chains showed more clonal expansion and lower generation probabilities than non-associated chains that were equally common. Some IMGT-functional V segments, including TRBV6-2 and TRBV6-3, could not be told apart with the 87-base-pair reads, so those segments were excluded. When HLA alleles, especially DR and DQ, strongly co-occurred, attributing TCR associations to individual alleles was difficult. In an earlier analysis of approximately 590 of the donors, most TCR beta V segments appeared in productive rearrangements about 87% or about 30% of the time, broadly matching IMGT annotations. In this cohort, only TCR beta chains were sequenced, and detectable features were limited by the absence of alpha or paired-chain data. A cluster of highly shared sequence variants was judged likely to be a technical artifact of the sequencing pipeline. Compared with the roughly 700-donor mean, donors in an Asian-associated ancestry cluster had fewer N-insertions in productive TCRs, according to a later genetic analysis. Three of the identified cytomegalovirus-associated TCR beta chains were confirmed in vitro to be specific for cytomegalovirus antigens. Because counts were too low, roughly 18 rarely observed V segments, including chromosome 9 orphons, were left out of the earlier analysis of 587 of the donors. In a later analysis, most CMV-associated TCR beta chains were found to appear HLA-restricted, with HLA associations seemingly driven largely by CMV exposure. A further reported finding was that TCR beta sequences accurately predicted the HLA-A and HLA-B alleles for most subjects in the first cohort. Specific HLA alleles were associated with around 18,000 TCR beta sequences at a false discovery rate of 0.05 in a later analysis. It was suggested by the authors that the approach could potentially be generalized to other disease states and immunological phenotypes. In the study, around 150 TCR beta chains were listed as associated with cytomegalovirus. Most TCR sequences were observed very rarely across donors, whereas some public TCRs were present in many individuals. In both the original and validation cohorts, the classifier was reported to diagnose cytomegalovirus status with high specificity and sensitivity. V-gene and J-gene trimming of TCR beta chains was associated with a missense DCLRE1C variant in a later genetic analysis, and the association was replicated in an independent cohort. CMV serostatus was the only immune exposure information available for the cohort.

The cohort was made up of roughly 670 healthy bone marrow donors. At the time of sampling, all cohort members were nominally healthy, though unrecorded immune exposures were likely present. The donor was CMV seronegative and belonged to the group of around 350 seronegative cohort members. A peripheral blood sample was collected from each donor, and TCR beta sequencing was performed on peripheral blood mononuclear cells. The Qiagen DNeasy Blood Extraction Kit was used to extract genomic DNA from the blood cell samples. The method was the immunoSEQ multiplex PCR assay. A mixture of 60 forward primers for TCR Vbeta segments and 13 reverse primers for TCR Jbeta segments was used in the multiplex PCR. The CDR3 region of rearranged TCR beta genes was amplified from genomic DNA with a multiplex PCR assay. On the Illumina HiSeq System, the amplified TCR beta libraries were sequenced as 87-base-pair reads. As for the authors' bioinformatics: In a later analysis, some 80 million unique TCR beta chains were counted across the roughly 610 repertoires, and some 10 million of these chains were shared by at least two donors. Raw reads were error-corrected and collapsed into unique sequences with a nearest-neighbor algorithm that merged closely related sequences to remove PCR and sequencing errors. Alignment of CDR3 sequences to IMGT reference sequences was used to assign V, D and J gene segments. Each retained sequence needed at least a six-nucleotide match to both a V gene segment and a J gene segment. Rearrangements were called productive when the CDR3 lacked stop codons and stayed in frame with V and J; all others were non-productive. CDR3 was defined by IMGT convention, running from the second conserved V-encoded cysteine to the conserved J-encoded phenylalanine. The earlier analysis of approximately 590 of the donors excluded any sequence lacking an unambiguous match to a single V gene segment. An earlier analysis of several hundred of the donors called V segments functional above 56.7% productive rearrangements and segregating when the between-donor standard deviation exceeded 5%. A statistical classification framework was built for diagnosing cytomegalovirus status from the catalog of TCR beta chain sequences. A later analysis assigned V and J genes by comparing TCR nucleotide sequences with IMGT/GENE-DB human TR gene sequences. The TCRdist pipeline was used in a later analysis to assign CDR3 sequences and most-parsimonious VDJ recombination scenarios. A later analysis defined each TCR beta chain by its CDR3 amino acid sequence plus V-gene family, and excluded reads lacking a unique V-gene family. In a later analysis, fewer than 650 highly shared, low-generation-probability nucleotide sequences were removed to address suspected cross-contamination and a sequencing artifact. In a later analysis, a clonal expansion index was calculated for each public chain from normalized within-repertoire ranks of inferred template counts. A later analysis computed generation probabilities with a VDJ recombination model fitted to out-of-frame rearrangements, and checked the results against IGoR. In a later analysis, TCR-TCR, TCR-HLA and TCR-CMV co-occurrence was scored with hypergeometric tests, and a repertoire-size bias correction was applied to TCR pairs. To estimate false discovery rates, a later analysis permuted the HLA or CMV assignments 20 times. In a later analysis, co-occurring TCRs were grouped with DBSCAN, and TCRdist sequence similarity was added when clustering was performed within HLA-allele-positive subsets. Co-occurrence clustering excluded repertoires with fewer than 30,000 or more than 120,000 public chains, plus five with anomalous nucleotide sharing. Not all clones reach the TCRdb copy of this immuneACCESS table, which keeps in-frame sequences only. Checked studies attribute under half of the gap to unresolved V genes and leave the rest unexplained. The V and J calls and clone size were taken over from that table, and D and trimming were inferred from the DNA. Recorded for this sample are under 90,000 clones; around three quarters of them occurred a single time. About 3.5% of the sample lies in the top ten.

This TCR derives from a man aged 40-55 years in good health and CMV-seronegative. The chain employs TRBV7-2 and TRBJ2-7; a tentative D match to TRBD2 spans 5 bases. Sequenced input: PBMCs. The nucleotides are TGTGCCAGCAGCTCCCAGAGGGCGGGCTCCTACGAGCAGTACTTC. Its product reads: CASSSQRAGSYEQYF.